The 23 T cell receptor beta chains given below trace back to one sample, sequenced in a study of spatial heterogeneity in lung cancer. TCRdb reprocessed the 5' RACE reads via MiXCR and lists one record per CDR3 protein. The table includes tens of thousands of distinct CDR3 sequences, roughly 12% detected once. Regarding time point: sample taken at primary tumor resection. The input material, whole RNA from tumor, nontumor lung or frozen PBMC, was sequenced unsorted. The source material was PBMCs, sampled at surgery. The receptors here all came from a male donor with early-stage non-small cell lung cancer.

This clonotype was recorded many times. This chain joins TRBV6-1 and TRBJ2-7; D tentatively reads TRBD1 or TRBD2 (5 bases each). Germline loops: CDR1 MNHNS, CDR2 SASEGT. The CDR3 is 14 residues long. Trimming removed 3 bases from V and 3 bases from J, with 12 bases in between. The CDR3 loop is CASSDTGTIYEQYF. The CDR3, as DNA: TGTGCCAGCAGTGATACCGGGACGATCTACGAGCAGTACTTC.

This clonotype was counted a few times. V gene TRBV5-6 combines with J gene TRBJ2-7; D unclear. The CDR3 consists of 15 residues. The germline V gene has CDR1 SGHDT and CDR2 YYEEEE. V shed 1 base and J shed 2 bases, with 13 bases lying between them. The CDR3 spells CASSLFSASTYEQYF. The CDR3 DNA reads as TGTGCCAGCAGCTTGTTCAGTGCGAGTACCTACGAGCAGTACTTC. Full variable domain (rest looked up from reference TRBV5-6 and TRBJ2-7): DAGVTQSPTHLIKTRGQQVTLRCSPKSGHDTVSWYQQALGQGPQFIFQYYEEEERQRGNFPDRFSGHQFPNYSSELNVNALLLGDSALYLCASSLFSASTYEQYFGPGTRLTVT.

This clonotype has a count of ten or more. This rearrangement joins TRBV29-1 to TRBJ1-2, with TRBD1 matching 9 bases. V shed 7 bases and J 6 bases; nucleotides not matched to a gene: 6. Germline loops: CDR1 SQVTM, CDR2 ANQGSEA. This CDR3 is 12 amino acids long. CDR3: CSDGTGWDGYTF. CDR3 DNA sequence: TGCAGCGACGGGACAGGGTGGGATGGCTACACCTTC.

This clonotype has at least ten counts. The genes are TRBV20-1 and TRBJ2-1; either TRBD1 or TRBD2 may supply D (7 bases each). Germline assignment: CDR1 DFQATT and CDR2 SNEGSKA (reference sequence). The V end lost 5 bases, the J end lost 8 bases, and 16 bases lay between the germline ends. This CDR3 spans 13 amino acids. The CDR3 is CSAGGAQGDEQFF. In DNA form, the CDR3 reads TGCAGTGCTGGGGGGGCCCAGGGGGATGAGCAGTTCTTC.

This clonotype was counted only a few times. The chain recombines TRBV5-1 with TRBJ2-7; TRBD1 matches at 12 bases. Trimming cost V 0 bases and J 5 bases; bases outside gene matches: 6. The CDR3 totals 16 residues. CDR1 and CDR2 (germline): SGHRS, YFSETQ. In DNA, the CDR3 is TGCGCCAGCAGCTTGGAGCCGGGACAGGGGGCCCACGAGCAGTACTTC. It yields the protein CASSLEPGQGAHEQYF.

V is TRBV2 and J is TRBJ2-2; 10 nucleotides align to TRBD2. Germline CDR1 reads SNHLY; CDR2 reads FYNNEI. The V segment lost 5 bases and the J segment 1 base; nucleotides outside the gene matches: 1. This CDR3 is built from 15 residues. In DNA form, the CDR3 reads TGTGCCAGCAGTCGACTAGCGGGGAACACCGGGGAGCTGTTTTTT. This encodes CASSRLAGNTGELFF. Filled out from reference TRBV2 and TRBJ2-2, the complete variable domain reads EPEVTQTPSHQVTQMGQEVILRCVPISNHLYFYWYRQILGQKVEFLVSFYNNEISEKSEIFDDQFSVERPDGSNFTLKIRSTKLEDSAMYFCASSRLAGNTGELFFGEGSRLTVL.

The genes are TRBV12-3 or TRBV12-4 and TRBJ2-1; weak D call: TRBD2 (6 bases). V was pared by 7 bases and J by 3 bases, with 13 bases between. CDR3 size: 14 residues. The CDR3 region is CASKWGSGYNEQFF. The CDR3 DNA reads TGTGCCAGCAAATGGGGTAGCGGCTACAATGAGCAGTTCTTC.

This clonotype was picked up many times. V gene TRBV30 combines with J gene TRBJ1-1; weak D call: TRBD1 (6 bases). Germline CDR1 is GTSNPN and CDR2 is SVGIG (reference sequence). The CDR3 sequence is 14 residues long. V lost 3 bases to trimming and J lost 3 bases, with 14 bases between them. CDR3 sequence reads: CAWRGGQFDTEAFF. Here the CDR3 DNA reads TGTGCCTGGAGGGGCGGACAGTTTGACACTGAAGCTTTCTTT.

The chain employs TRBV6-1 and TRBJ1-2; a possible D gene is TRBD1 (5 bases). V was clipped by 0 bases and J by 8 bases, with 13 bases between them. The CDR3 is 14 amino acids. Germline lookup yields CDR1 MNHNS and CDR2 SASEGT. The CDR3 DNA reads TGTGCCAGCAGTGAAGCGGGACTGCGGGGCGGCTACACCTTC. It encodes CASSEAGLRGGYTF.

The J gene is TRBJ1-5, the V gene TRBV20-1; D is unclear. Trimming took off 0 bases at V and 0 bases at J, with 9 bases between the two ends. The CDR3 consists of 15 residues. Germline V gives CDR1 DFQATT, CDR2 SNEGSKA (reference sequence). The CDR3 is CSARDRVNSNQPQHF. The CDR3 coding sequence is TGCAGTGCTAGAGATCGAGTTAATAGCAATCAGCCCCAGCATTTT.

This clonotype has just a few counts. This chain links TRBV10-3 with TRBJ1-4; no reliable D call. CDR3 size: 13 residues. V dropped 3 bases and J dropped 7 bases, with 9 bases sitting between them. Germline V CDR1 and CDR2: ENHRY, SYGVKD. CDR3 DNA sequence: TGTGCCATCAGTGATTCAGGTGGTGAAAAACTGTTTTTT. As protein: CAISDSGGEKLFF.

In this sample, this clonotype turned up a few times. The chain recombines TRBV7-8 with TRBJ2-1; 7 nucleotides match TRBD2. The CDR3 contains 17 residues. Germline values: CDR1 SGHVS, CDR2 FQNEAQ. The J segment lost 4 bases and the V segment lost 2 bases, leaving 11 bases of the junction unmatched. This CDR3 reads CASSLRSGGREYNEQFF. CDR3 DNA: TGTGCCAGCAGCTTAAGAAGTGGCGGGAGAGAATACAATGAGCAGTTCTTC.

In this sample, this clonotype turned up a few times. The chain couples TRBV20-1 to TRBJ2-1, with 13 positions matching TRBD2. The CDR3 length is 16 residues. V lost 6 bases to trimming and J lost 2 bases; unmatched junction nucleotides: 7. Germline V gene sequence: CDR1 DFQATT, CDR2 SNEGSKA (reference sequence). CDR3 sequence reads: CSAGGLAGEAYNEQFF. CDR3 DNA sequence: TGCAGTGCGGGAGGACTAGCGGGAGAAGCCTACAATGAGCAGTTCTTC.

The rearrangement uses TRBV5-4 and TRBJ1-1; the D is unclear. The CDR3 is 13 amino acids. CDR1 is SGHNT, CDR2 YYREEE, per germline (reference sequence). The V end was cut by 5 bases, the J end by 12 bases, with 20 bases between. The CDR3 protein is CASSLEASEPPFF. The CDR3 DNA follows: TGTGCCAGCAGTCTGGAGGCATCTGAACCCCCTTTCTTT.

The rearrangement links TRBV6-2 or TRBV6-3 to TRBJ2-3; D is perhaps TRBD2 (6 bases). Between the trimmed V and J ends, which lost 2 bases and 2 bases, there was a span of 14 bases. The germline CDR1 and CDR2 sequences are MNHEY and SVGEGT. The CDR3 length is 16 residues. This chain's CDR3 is CASSYGSGANTDTQYF. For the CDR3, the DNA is TGTGCCAGCAGTTACGGGTCGGGAGCAAACACAGATACGCAGTATTTT.

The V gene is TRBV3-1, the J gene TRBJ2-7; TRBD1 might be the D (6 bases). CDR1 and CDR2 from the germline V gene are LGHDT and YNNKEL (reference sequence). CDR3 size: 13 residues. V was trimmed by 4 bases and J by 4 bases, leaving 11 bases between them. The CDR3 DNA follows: TGTGCCAGCAGCCGTGGACAGTTTTACGAGCAGTACTTC. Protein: CASSRGQFYEQYF.

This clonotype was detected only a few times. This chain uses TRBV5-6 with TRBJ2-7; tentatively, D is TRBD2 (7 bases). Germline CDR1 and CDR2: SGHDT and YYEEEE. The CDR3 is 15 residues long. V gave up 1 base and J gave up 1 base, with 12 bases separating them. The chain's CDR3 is CASSLRGRASYEQYF. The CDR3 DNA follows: TGTGCCAGCAGCTTGAGGGGGAGGGCTTCCTACGAGCAGTACTTC.

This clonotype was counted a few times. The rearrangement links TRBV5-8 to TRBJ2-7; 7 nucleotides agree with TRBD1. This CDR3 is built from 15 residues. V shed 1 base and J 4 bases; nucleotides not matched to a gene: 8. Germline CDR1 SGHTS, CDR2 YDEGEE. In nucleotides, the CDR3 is TGTGCCAGCAGCTTGCCTGGACAGGTGGCTTACGAGCAGTACTTC. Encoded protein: CASSLPGQVAYEQYF.

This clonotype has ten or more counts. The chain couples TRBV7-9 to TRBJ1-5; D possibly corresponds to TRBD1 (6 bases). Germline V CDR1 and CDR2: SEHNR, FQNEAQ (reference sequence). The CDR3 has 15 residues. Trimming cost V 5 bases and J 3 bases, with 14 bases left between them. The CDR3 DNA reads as TGTGCCAGCAGCCTGACGGGGGGCGACAATCAGCCCCAGCATTTT. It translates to CASSLTGGDNQPQHF.

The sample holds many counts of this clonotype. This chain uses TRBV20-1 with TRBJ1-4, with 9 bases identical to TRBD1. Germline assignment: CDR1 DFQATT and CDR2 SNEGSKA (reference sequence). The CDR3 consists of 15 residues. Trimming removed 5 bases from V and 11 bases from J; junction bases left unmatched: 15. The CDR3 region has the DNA TGCAGTGCTTATGAGGGACAGGGTCGTGGATGGAAACTGTTTTTT. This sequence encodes CSAYEGQGRGWKLFF.

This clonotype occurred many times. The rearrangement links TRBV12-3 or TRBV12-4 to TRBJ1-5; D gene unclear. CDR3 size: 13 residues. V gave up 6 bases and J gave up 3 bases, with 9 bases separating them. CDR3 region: CASSSRVNQPQHF. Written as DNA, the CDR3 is TGTGCCAGCAGCAGCCGAGTCAATCAGCCCCAGCATTTT.

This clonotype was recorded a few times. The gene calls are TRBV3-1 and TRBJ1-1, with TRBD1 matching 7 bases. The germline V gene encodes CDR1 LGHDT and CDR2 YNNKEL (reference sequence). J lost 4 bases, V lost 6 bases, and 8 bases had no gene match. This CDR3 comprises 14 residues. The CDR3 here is CASSSTGVGTEAFF. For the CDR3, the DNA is TGTGCCAGCAGTTCTACAGGGGTGGGCACTGAAGCTTTCTTT.

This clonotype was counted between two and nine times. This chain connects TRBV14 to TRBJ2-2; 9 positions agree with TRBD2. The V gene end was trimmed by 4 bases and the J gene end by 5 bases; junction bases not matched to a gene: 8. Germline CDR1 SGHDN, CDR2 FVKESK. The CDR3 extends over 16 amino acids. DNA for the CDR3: TGTGCCAGCAGCCTCCCTAGCGGGGTATCAACCGGGGAGCTGTTTTTT. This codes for CASSLPSGVSTGELFF.